The 8 T cell receptor beta chains reported below all come from one sample, sequenced in a study of OX40 agonist ivuxolimab in advanced cancers. The method was immunoSEQ multiplex PCR; TCRdb's version includes in-frame clones alone and lacks a portion of them. The sample lists tens of thousands of clones; 84% were seen once. Material: CD4+ or CD8+ T cells sorted from blood, obtained in a trial of the OX40 agonist ivuxolimab. Source of these receptors: an adult with an advanced solid tumor such as melanoma, head and neck, liver or kidney cancer.

This clone was seen just once. The chain links TRBV7-2 to TRBJ2-3; no clear D. The CDR3 spans 16 residues. CDR1 is SGHTA, CDR2 FQGNSA, per germline. V was cut by 1 base and J by 0 bases, with 11 bases left in between. CDR3 DNA sequence: TGTGCCAGCAGCTTAGTCCGCGGAGTTAGCACAGATACGCAGTATTTT. Translation: CASSLVRGVSTDTQYF.

This rearrangement joins TRBV5-6 to TRBJ2-7, with D perhaps matching TRBD1 or TRBD2 (5 bases each). V shed 4 bases and J shed 5 bases, with 19 bases lying between them. The CDR3 loop spans 15 amino acids. Germline values: CDR1 SGHDT, CDR2 YYEEEE. CDR3 residues: CASSPVMGRGHEQYF. CDR3 DNA: TGTGCCAGCAGCCCGGTGATGGGCCGGGGCCACGAGCAGTACTTC.

The genes are TRBV29-1 and TRBJ2-5; D is uncertain. V lost 2 bases to trimming and J lost 5 bases, with 15 bases between them. CDR1 is SQVTM and CDR2 is ANQGSEA in the germline V gene. The CDR3 runs to 14 residues. This CDR3 is CSVEIRAGRETQYF. The CDR3 coding sequence is TGCAGCGTTGAAATTCGGGCAGGCCGGGAGACCCAGTACTTC.

This clone has only a few counts. The V and J genes are TRBV9 and TRBJ1-3, with D tentatively TRBD1 (5 bases). This CDR3 has 15 residues. The ends were cut back, 3 bases at V and 3 bases at J, with 13 bases in the middle. In germline, CDR1 is SGDLS, CDR2 YYNGEE. This chain's CDR3 is CASSGRGAYGNTIYF. CDR3 DNA: TGTGCCAGCAGCGGGAGGGGCGCTTATGGAAACACCATATATTTT.

This clone was observed a single time. This sequence joins TRBV6-5 and TRBJ1-2; the D gene is possibly TRBD1 (6 bases). This CDR3 is 13 amino acids long. CDR1 and CDR2 (germline): MNHEY, SVGAGI. The germline V and J ends were trimmed by 0 bases and 13 bases, with 15 bases remaining between them. CDR3 sequence reads: CASSYSIRGPGTF. CDR3 in DNA: TGTGCCAGCAGTTACTCAATCAGGGGACCCGGCACCTTC.

This chain connects TRBV12-5 to TRBJ1-2, with 7 positions matching TRBD1. CDR3 length: 15 amino acids. Per the germline V gene, CDR1 is LGHNT and CDR2 is FRNRAP. J was trimmed by 4 bases and V by 1 base; bases with no gene match: 6. The DNA of the CDR3 is TGTGCTAGTGGTTTGGATACCGGGACAGCCTATGGCTACACCTTC. This encodes CASGLDTGTAYGYTF.

The chain couples TRBV7-9 to TRBJ2-1; D may be TRBD1 or TRBD2 (5 bases each). Trimming cost V 2 bases and J 8 bases, with 13 bases left between them. The CDR3 spans 14 residues. Germline V lookup: CDR1 SEHNR, CDR2 FQNEAQ (reference sequence). The CDR3 bases are TGTGCCAGCAGCTTAAGGGACCCTGGGGATGAGCAGTTCTTC. Translation: CASSLRDPGDEQFF.

This sequence joins TRBV5-1 and TRBJ2-2; 7 bases match TRBD1. The CDR3 spans 14 residues. The germline CDR1 and CDR2 sequences are SGHRS and YFSETQ. The trim removed 4 bases at V and 3 bases at J, leaving 3 bases unmatched. CDR3 loop: CASSRDRDTGELFF. The CDR3 DNA reads TGCGCCAGCAGCCGTGACAGGGACACCGGGGAGCTGTTTTTT.